The clone carrying this TCR beta chain was seen only a few times. What it recognizes is unknown. The CDR3 loop spans 16 amino acids. V shed 0 bases, J shed 4 bases, and the junction held 4 bases outside the gene matches. CDR1 and CDR2 from the germline V gene are MGHDK and SYGVNS. The sample is drawn from a study of response to subunit inactivated influenza vaccine. MiXCR was run by TCRdb on the RT-PCR reads, yielding one entry per CDR3 protein. The repertoire has roughly 650,000 distinct CDR3 sequences, less than 20% of them found once; the top ten carry around a tenth. Findings of the study overall: Every seasonal influenza vaccination brings in few new T cells, the authors suggested.

The chain joins TRBV25-1 to TRBJ2-5; TRBD1 aligns across 11 bases. Sequencing was performed on PBMCs from blood, taken 11 to 12 days after vaccination. This TCR was sampled from a man aged 45-65 years who received an inactivated influenza vaccine. CDR3 protein: CASSEYGTGGGETQYF. The CDR3 bases are TGTGCCAGCAGTGAATATGGGACAGGGGGTGGAGAGACCCAGTACTTC.